A single sample gave rise to the 21 T cell receptor beta chains below, sequenced in a study of blood T cell repertoires in COVID-19. The table came from immunoSEQ multiplex PCR; TCRdb's copy has only in-frame clones and leaves some out. The repertoire holds 55,000 to 80,000 clones, with over 80% as singletons. The sample consisted of peripheral blood. These receptors all stem from a human donor in a cohort sampled during active COVID-19.

The chain joins TRBV18 to TRBJ2-7; 12 nucleotides match TRBD2. The trim removed 6 bases at V and 4 bases at J, leaving 7 bases unmatched. This CDR3 comprises 15 residues. Germline lookup yields CDR1 KGHSH and CDR2 LQKENI. The CDR3 coding sequence is TGTGCCAGCTCCCGACCTAGCGGGGGGGCATACGAGCAGTACTTC. Translated, it gives CASSRPSGGAYEQYF.

This chain links TRBV6-2 or TRBV6-3 with TRBJ2-5; 12 bases line up with TRBD1. With V trimmed by 5 bases and J by 5 bases, 9 bases remained unmatched. Germline V lookup: CDR1 MNHEY, CDR2 SVGEGT. This CDR3 is built from 16 residues. The chain's CDR3 is CASSTYGTGGGETQYF. CDR3 DNA: TGTGCCAGCAGTACCTACGGGACAGGGGGCGGGGAGACCCAGTACTTC.

The chain is built from TRBV11-2 and TRBJ2-7, with 11 bases lining up with TRBD2. In germline, CDR1 is SGHAT, CDR2 FQNNGV. After removal of 8 bases from V and 3 bases from J, the junction contained 6 bases not matched to a gene. The CDR3 covers 14 residues. CDR3 coding DNA: TGTGCCAGCGCCTCTAGCGGGAGGTTCTACGAGCAGTACTTC. Its translation: CASASSGRFYEQYF. Based on the CDR3 plus reference TRBV11-2 and TRBJ2-7, the full variable domain is EAGVAQSPRYKIIEKRQSVAFWCNPISGHATLYWYQQILGQGPKLLIQFQNNGVVDDSQLPKDRFSAERLKGVDSTLKIQPAKLEDSAVYLCASASSGRFYEQYFGPGTRLTVT.

The chain joins TRBV11-3 to TRBJ2-1; 11 bases align to TRBD2. J gave up 1 base and V 4 bases, and 3 bases lay outside the gene matches. Germline V gives CDR1 SGHNT, CDR2 YENEEA. The CDR3 contains 16 residues. CDR3 nucleotides: TGTGCCAGCAGCTCCTGGACTAGCGGGTCCTACAATGAGCAGTTCTTC. As protein: CASSSWTSGSYNEQFF.

This chain joins TRBV30 and TRBJ1-6; 10 bases are a match to TRBD1. CDR3 length: 16 residues. After removal of 1 base from V and 9 bases from J, the junction contained 9 bases not matched to a gene. Germline CDR1 reads GTSNPN; CDR2 reads SVGIG (reference sequence). The CDR3, as DNA: TGTGCCTGGAGTGATTCCGGGACAGGGGTATCTTCACCCCTCCACTTT. Protein product: CAWSDSGTGVSSPLHF.

V usage is TRBV28 and J usage is TRBJ1-1, with 8 nucleotides matching TRBD1. Germline lookup yields CDR1 MDHEN and CDR2 SYDVKM. CDR3 length: 13 residues. The V gene end was trimmed by 8 bases and the J gene end by 3 bases; junction bases not matched to a gene: 5. CDR3: CASSRGRYTEAFF. In nucleotides, the CDR3 is TGTGCCAGCTCCAGGGGGCGGTACACTGAAGCTTTCTTT.

The chain uses TRBV20-1 and TRBJ1-4, with D tentatively TRBD1 (6 bases). Germline values: CDR1 DFQATT, CDR2 SNEGSKA (reference sequence). The CDR3 spans 11 residues. The germline V and J ends were trimmed by 4 bases and 14 bases, with 14 bases remaining between them. The CDR3 reads CSATTGSHLFF. The CDR3 DNA reads TGCAGTGCTACGACAGGTTCTCACCTGTTTTTT.

This chain links TRBV7-2 with TRBJ2-3; possible D gene TRBD1, 5 bases. V lost 9 bases and J lost 2, with 18 bases in between. There are 15 residues in the CDR3. Per the germline V gene, CDR1 is SGHTA and CDR2 is FQGNSA. CDR3 sequence: CASGLRAGITDTQYF. The CDR3 nucleotides are TGTGCCAGTGGGCTTAGGGCAGGGATCACAGATACGCAGTATTTT.

Only one count was recorded for this clone. CDR3 bases: TGTGCCAGCAGTTCCCTCGCACGGGCTGGGGCCAACGTCCTGACTTTC. It codes for CASSSLARAGANVLTF. J is TRBJ2-6 and V is TRBV27; D is ambiguous. In germline, CDR1 is MNHEY, CDR2 SMNVEV (reference sequence). This CDR3 is 16 amino acids long. The V end lost 4 bases, the J end lost 2 bases, and 12 bases lay between the germline ends.

The chain combines TRBV19 with TRBJ1-5; D is ambiguous. V lost 4 bases, J lost 0 bases, and 19 bases lay in between. The germline V gene encodes CDR1 LNHDA and CDR2 SQIVND (reference sequence). The CDR3 has 18 amino acids. CDR3 protein: CASSTLGSYKYSNQPQHF. CDR3 DNA sequence: TGTGCCAGTAGTACCCTGGGGAGTTACAAATATAGCAATCAGCCCCAGCATTTT.

The V gene is TRBV5-4, the J gene TRBJ2-2, with TRBD1 as a possible D gene (6 bases). The CDR3 is made up of 13 amino acids. Deletions cut 1 base from V and 6 bases from J, with 7 bases between. Germline assignment: CDR1 SGHNT and CDR2 YYREEE (reference sequence). DNA of the CDR3: TGTGCCAGCAGCTTGAAGGGGGCCGGGGAGCTGTTTTTT. Translated, it gives CASSLKGAGELFF. Complete variable domain (other parts from reference TRBV5-4 and TRBJ2-2): ETGVTQSPTHLIKTRGQQVTLRCSSQSGHNTVSWYQQALGQGPQFIFQYYREEENGRGNFPPRFSGLQFPNYSSELNVNALELDDSALYLCASSLKGAGELFFGEGSRLTVL.

The chain combines TRBV19 with TRBJ2-2, with a weak D call TRBD1 (5 bases). V lost 4 bases and J 7 bases, leaving 16 bases between the germline ends. The germline CDR1 and CDR2 sequences are LNHDA and SQIVND (reference sequence). This CDR3 has 15 residues. The CDR3 here is CASSKTLTGNGELFF. Here the CDR3 DNA reads TGTGCCAGTAGTAAAACACTAACAGGAAACGGGGAGCTGTTTTTT.

V and J are TRBV7-9 and TRBJ1-1; TRBD1 is a possible D gene (5 bases). The CDR3 contains 14 residues. Germline loops: CDR1 SEHNR, CDR2 FQNEAQ (reference sequence). The V and J ends lost 3 bases and 6 bases respectively, with 14 bases between them. CDR3 sequence reads: CASSFPPGGAEAFF. As DNA, the CDR3 is TGTGCCAGCAGCTTTCCCCCCGGGGGGGCTGAAGCTTTCTTT. Filled out from reference TRBV7-9 and TRBJ1-1, the complete variable domain reads DTGVSQNPRHKITKRGQNVTFRCDPISEHNRLYWYRQTLGQGPEFLTYFQNEAQLEKSRLLSDRFSAERPKGSFSTLEIQRTEQGDSAMYLCASSFPPGGAEAFFGQGTRLTVV.

The chain links TRBV27 to TRBJ1-1, with a possible D match to TRBD1 (5 bases). This CDR3 contains 16 residues. V was trimmed by 6 bases and J by 4 bases, leaving 21 bases between them. CDR1 and CDR2 from the germline V gene are MNHEY and SMNVEV (reference sequence). The DNA of the CDR3 is TGTGCCAGCAGCCAAGAACCTCCACAGGTGAGCACTGAAGCTTTCTTT. Translating gives CASSQEPPQVSTEAFF.

This clone occurred once. CDR3 in amino acids: CASSNAQGNTEAFF. DNA of the CDR3: TGTGCCAGCAGTAACGCACAGGGGAACACTGAAGCTTTCTTT. This chain joins TRBV4-2 and TRBJ1-1; the D gene is possibly TRBD1 (6 bases). The V gene lost 6 bases and the J gene lost 1 base, with 12 bases spanning the gap. Germline V gene lookup returns CDR1 LGHNA and CDR2 YNFKEQ. This CDR3 contains 14 residues.

The chain employs TRBV6-6 and TRBJ1-5, with 8 bases aligning to TRBD1. Trimming at V came to 6 bases and at J to 3 bases, leaving 7 bases not matched to a gene. The CDR3 runs 15 residues. The germline V gene encodes CDR1 MNHNY and CDR2 SVGAGI (reference sequence). Here the CDR3 DNA reads TGTGCCAGCAGCCTTGGACAGGGCTTCAATCAGCCCCAGCATTTT. Protein product: CASSLGQGFNQPQHF.

The chain recombines TRBV30 with TRBJ2-7; D is undetermined. Trimming left V 3 bases short and J 6 bases short, with 9 bases between. Per germline, CDR1 GTSNPN and CDR2 SVGIG (reference sequence). CDR3 length equals 11 residues. The DNA of the CDR3 is TGTGCCTGGAGGTCCTACCGCGAGCAGTACTTC. It codes for CAWRSYREQYF. The whole variable domain, remainder taken from reference TRBV30 and TRBJ2-7, is SQTIHQWPATLVQPVGSPLSLECTVEGTSNPNLYWYRQAAGRGLQLLFYSVGIGQISSEVPQNLSASRPQDRQFILSSKKLLLSDSGFYLCAWRSYREQYFGPGTRLTVT.

Here the CDR3 reads CATRGTGTYFGGYTF. The CDR3 DNA sequence: TGTGCCACCAGGGGGACAGGGACATATTTCGGTGGCTACACCTTC. The chain links TRBV6-5 to TRBJ1-2; 9 positions agree with TRBD1. V dropped 10 bases and J dropped 7; count of bases not matched to a gene: 16. The CDR3 loop spans 15 amino acids. Germline CDR1 MNHEY, CDR2 SVGAGI.

The chain combines TRBV4-3 with TRBJ1-1; D remains ambiguous. V lost 4 bases and J lost 2, with 14 bases in between. From germline, CDR1 is LGHNA and CDR2 YSLEER. The CDR3 totals 15 residues. CDR3 residues: CASSRSRMANTEAFF. The DNA of the CDR3 is TGCGCCAGCAGCCGATCCCGCATGGCAAACACTGAAGCTTTCTTT.

The V call is TRBV4-3, the J call TRBJ2-1; D remains ambiguous. Trimming left V 3 bases short and J 8 bases short, with 11 bases between. Germline CDR1 reads LGHNA; CDR2 reads YSLEER. The CDR3 is 13 residues long. This chain's CDR3 is CASSHHFRHEQFF. Here the CDR3 DNA reads TGCGCCAGCAGCCACCACTTCCGCCATGAGCAGTTCTTC.

The chain carries TRBV4-1 and TRBJ2-1; D is possibly TRBD2 (5 bases). Germline V CDR1 and CDR2: MGHRA, YSYEKL. The CDR3 sequence is 14 residues long. Trimming removed 4 bases from V and 8 bases from J, with 15 bases in between. The CDR3 coding sequence is TGCGCCAGCAGCCTCGGCCTCCGGCGGGATGAGCAGTTCTTC. It translates to CASSLGLRRDEQFF.